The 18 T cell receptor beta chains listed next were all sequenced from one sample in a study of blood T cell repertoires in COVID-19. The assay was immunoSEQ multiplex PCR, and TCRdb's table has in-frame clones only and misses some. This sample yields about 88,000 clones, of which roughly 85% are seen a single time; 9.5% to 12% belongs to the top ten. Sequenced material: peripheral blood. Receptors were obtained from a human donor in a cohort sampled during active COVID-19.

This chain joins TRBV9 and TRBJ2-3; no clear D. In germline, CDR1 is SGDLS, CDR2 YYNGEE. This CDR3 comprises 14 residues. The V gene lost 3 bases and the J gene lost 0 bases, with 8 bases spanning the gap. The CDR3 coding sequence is TGTGCCAGCAGCGCCGGCGGCAGCACAGATACGCAGTATTTT. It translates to CASSAGGSTDTQYF.

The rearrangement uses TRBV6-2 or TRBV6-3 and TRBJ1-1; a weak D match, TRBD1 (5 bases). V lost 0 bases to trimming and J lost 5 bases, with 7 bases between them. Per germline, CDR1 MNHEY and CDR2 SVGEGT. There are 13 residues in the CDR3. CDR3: CASSYSEGTEAFF. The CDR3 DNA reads TGTGCCAGCAGTTACTCGGAGGGGACTGAAGCTTTCTTT.

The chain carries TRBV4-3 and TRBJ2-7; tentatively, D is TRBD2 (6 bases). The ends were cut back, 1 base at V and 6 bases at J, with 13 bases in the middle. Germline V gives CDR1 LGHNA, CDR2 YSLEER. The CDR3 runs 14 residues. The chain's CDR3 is CASSQGQGGFEQYF. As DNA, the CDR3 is TGCGCCAGCAGCCAAGGGCAGGGAGGATTCGAGCAGTACTTC.

CDR3 sequence: CASSLAGGYRETQYF. In DNA form, the CDR3 reads TGTGCCAGCAGCTTGGCAGGGGGGTACAGGGAGACCCAGTACTTC. This chain links TRBV5-6 with TRBJ2-5, with D possibly being TRBD1 (7 bases). The germline V gene has CDR1 SGHDT and CDR2 YYEEEE. CDR3 length: 15 amino acids. V lost 0 bases, J lost 5 bases, and 14 bases lay in between.

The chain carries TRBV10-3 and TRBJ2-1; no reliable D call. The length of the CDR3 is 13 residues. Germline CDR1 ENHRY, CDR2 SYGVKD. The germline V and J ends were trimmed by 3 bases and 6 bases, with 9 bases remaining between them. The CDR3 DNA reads TGTGCCATCAGTGACGCAGGTTTCAATGAGCAGTTCTTC. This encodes CAISDAGFNEQFF.

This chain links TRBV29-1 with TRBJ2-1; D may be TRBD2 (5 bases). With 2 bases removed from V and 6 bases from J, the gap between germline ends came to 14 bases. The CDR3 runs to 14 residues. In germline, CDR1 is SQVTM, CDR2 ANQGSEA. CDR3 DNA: TGCAGCGTTGAACCCGTAGCGTTCCGCAATGAGCAGTTCTTC. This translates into CSVEPVAFRNEQFF.

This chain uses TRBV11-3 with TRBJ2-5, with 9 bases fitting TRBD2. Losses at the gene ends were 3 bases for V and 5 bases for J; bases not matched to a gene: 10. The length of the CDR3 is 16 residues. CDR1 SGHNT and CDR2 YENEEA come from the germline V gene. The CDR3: CASSLGAGGTFETQYF. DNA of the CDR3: TGTGCCAGCAGCTTGGGAGCGGGAGGCACCTTCGAGACCCAGTACTTC.

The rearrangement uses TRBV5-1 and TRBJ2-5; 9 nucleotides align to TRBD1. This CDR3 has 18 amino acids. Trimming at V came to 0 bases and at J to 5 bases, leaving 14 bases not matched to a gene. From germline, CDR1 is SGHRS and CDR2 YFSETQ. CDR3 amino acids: CASSLGPRGLGQGETQYF. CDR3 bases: TGCGCCAGCAGCTTGGGACCCCGCGGGCTAGGACAGGGGGAGACCCAGTACTTC.

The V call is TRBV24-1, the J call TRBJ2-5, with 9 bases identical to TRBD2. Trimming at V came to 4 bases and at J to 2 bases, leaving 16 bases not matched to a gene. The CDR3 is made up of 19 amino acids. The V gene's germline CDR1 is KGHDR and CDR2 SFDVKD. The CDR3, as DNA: TGTGCCACCAGTGACCACCGCGGGGGGGCCATCCTCCGTCAAGAGACCCAGTACTTC. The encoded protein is CATSDHRGGAILRQETQYF.

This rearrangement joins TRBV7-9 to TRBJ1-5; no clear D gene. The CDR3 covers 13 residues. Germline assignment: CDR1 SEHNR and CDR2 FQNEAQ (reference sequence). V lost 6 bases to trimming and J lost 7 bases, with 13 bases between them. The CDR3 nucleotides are TGTGCCAGCAGGACATTAGAGGGCCAGCCCCAGCATTTT. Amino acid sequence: CASRTLEGQPQHF. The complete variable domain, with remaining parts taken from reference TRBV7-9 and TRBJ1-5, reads DTGVSQNPRHKITKRGQNVTFRCDPISEHNRLYWYRQTLGQGPEFLTYFQNEAQLEKSRLLSDRFSAERPKGSFSTLEIQRTEQGDSAMYLCASRTLEGQPQHFGDGTRLSIL.

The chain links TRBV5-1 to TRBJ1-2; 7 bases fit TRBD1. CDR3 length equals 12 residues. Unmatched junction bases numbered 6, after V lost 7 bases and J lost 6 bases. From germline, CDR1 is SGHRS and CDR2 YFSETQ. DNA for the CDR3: TGCGCCAGCGGGCGGGACAGAGATGGCTACACCTTC. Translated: CASGRDRDGYTF. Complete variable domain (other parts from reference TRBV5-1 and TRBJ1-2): KAGVTQTPRYLIKTRGQQVTLSCSPISGHRSVSWYQQTPGQGLQFLFEYFSETQRNKGNFPGRFSGRQFSNSRSEMNVSTLELGDSALYLCASGRDRDGYTFGSGTRLTVV.

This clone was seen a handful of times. This CDR3 reads CASSVGLAGAGEQFF. CDR3 sequence (DNA): TGTGCCAGCAGCGTAGGACTAGCGGGAGCTGGTGAGCAGTTCTTC. This rearrangement joins TRBV7-2 to TRBJ2-1; 13 bases are shared with TRBD2. V was clipped by 5 bases and J by 9 bases; unmatched bases: 7. The germline V gene has CDR1 SGHTA and CDR2 FQGNSA. CDR3 size: 15 residues. The full variable domain, with the rest looked up from reference TRBV7-2 and TRBJ2-1, is GAGVSQSPSNKVTEKGKDVELRCDPISGHTALYWYRQSLGQGLEFLIYFQGNSAPDKSGLPSDRFSAERTGGSVSTLTIQRTQQEDSAVYLCASSVGLAGAGEQFFGPGTRLTVL.

The DNA for the CDR3 is TGCGCCAGCAGCTTGCAGAACAGGGGACCCACAGATACGCAGTATTTT. Its protein product is CASSLQNRGPTDTQYF. The gene calls are TRBV5-1 and TRBJ2-3; 7 bases fit TRBD1. V was pared by 1 base and J by 2 bases, with 7 bases of the junction left unmatched. The germline CDR1 and CDR2 sequences are SGHRS and YFSETQ. The CDR3 runs 16 residues.

The CDR3 region is CASSAGLAYEQYF. The CDR3 DNA reads TGCGCCAGCAGCGCGGGACTAGCGTACGAGCAGTACTTC. The J gene is TRBJ2-7, the V gene TRBV5-1; the match to TRBD2 covers 10 bases. CDR3 size: 13 residues. The V segment lost 4 bases and the J segment 4 bases; nucleotides outside the gene matches: 2. Germline values: CDR1 SGHRS, CDR2 YFSETQ.

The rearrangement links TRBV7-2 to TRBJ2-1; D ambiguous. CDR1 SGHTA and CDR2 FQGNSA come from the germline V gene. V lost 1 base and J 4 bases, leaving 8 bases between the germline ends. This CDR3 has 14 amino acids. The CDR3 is CASSLVQSYNEQFF. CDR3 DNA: TGTGCCAGCAGCTTAGTCCAGTCTTACAATGAGCAGTTCTTC. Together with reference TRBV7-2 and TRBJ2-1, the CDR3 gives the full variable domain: GAGVSQSPSNKVTEKGKDVELRCDPISGHTALYWYRQSLGQGLEFLIYFQGNSAPDKSGLPSDRFSAERTGGSVSTLTIQRTQQEDSAVYLCASSLVQSYNEQFFGPGTRLTVL.

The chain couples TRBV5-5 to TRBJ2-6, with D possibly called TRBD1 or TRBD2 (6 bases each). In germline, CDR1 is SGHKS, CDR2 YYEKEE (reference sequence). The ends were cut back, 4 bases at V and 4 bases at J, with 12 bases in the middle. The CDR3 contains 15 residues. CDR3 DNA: TGTGCCAGCAGCCTGGGGGGCGACGGGGCCAACGTCCTGACTTTC. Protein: CASSLGGDGANVLTF.

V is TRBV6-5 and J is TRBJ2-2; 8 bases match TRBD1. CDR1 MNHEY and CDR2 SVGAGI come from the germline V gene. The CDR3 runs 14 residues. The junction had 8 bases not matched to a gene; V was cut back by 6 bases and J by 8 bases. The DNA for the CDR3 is TGTGCCAGCAGCCAGGACAGGGTGTGGGGGGAGCTGTTTTTT. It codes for CASSQDRVWGELFF.

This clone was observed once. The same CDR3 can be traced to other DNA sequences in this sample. CDR3 sequence reads: CASSPPSGSPDTQYF. In DNA form, the CDR3 reads TGTGCCAGCTCACCACCTAGCGGGAGCCCAGATACGCAGTATTTT. The V gene is TRBV18, the J gene TRBJ2-3; TRBD2 matches at 9 bases. The CDR3 spans 15 residues. V shed 0 bases and J 4 bases; nucleotides not matched to a gene: 2. CDR1 is KGHSH and CDR2 is LQKENI in the germline V gene.